The subject of this entry is one T cell receptor beta chain. What it recognizes is unknown. The V and J ends lost 1 base and 7 bases respectively, with 14 bases between them. Germline values: CDR1 SGHNT, CDR2 YENEEA. This CDR3 has 14 residues. The entry originates in a study of radiotherapy plus CTLA-4 blockade in lung cancer. Repertoires were generated with immunoSEQ multiplex PCR, while TCRdb's copy carries only in-frame clones and drops some. Among more than 40,000 clones listed, over 60% were seen once. The study, taken as a whole, reports: TCR clones originating in tumors grew in number in blood after radiotherapy plus ipilimumab.

This clonotype was obtained from a human donor with non-small cell lung cancer who had a partial response to radiotherapy plus ipilimumab. V gene TRBV11-3 combines with J gene TRBJ2-7; weak D call: TRBD2 (6 bases). Source: peripheral blood, taken from a patient treated with radiotherapy plus ipilimumab. The CDR3 sequence: CASSLATGVGEQYF. As DNA, the CDR3 is TGTGCCAGCAGCTTAGCCACGGGAGTTGGGGAGCAGTACTTC.